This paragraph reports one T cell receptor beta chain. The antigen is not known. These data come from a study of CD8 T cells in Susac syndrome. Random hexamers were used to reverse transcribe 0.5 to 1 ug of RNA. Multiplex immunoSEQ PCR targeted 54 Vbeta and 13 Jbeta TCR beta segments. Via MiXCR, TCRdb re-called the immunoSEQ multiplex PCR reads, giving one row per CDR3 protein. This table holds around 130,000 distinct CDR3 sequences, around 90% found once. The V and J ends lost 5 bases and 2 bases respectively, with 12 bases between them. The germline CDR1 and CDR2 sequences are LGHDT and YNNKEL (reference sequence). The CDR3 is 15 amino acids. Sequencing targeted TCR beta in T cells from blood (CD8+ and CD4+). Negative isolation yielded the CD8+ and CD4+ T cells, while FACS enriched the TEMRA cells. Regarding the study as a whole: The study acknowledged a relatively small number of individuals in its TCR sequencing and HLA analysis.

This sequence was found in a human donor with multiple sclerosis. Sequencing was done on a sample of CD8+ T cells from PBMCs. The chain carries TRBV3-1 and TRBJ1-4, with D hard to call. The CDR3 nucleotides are TGTGCCAGCAGCTCCGACGGTCTCACTAATGAAAAACTGTTTTTT. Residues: CASSSDGLTNEKLFF.